The source of this T cell receptor beta chain is a study of OX40 agonist ivuxolimab in advanced cancers. At the level of the study: Antecedent anti-PD-1, anti-PD-L1 or anti-CTLA-4 therapy was permissible, with 30% to 50% having received some.

Overall study results and limits: CD8+ T cells averaged more expanded clones than CD4+.

Concerning this clone: The antigen is undetermined.

TCRdb's table, derived via immunoSEQ multiplex PCR, lists solely in-frame clones and lacks some. This sample yields around 30,000 clones, of which 81% are seen a single time; 15% to 20% belongs to the top ten. Trimming shortened V by 6 bases and J by 1 base, and 6 bases separated the two germline ends. Germline V CDR1 and CDR2: DFQATT, SNEGSKA (reference sequence). The CDR3 is made up of 11 amino acids. Sequenced material: CD4+ or CD8+ T cells sorted from blood, taken in a trial of the OX40 agonist ivuxolimab. V is TRBV20-1 and J is TRBJ1-1; TRBD1 is a possible D gene (5 bases). The sequence derives from an adult with an advanced solid tumor such as melanoma, head and neck, liver or kidney cancer. The chain's CDR3 is CSATGNTEAFF. The DNA of the CDR3 is TGCAGTGCCACAGGGAACACTGAAGCTTTCTTT.